Following are 26 T cell receptor beta chains from one sample sequenced in a study of patients and donors after allogeneic stem cell transplantation. A single record per CDR3 protein comes from TCRdb applying MiXCR to the RT-PCR reads. The sample holds about 110,000 distinct CDR3 sequences, around 38% seen once. The sequenced material came from blood, either unsorted or a sorted T cell fraction (not recorded which). The origin of the receptors is a human donor who was either an allogeneic HSCT recipient or a stem cell or donor lymphocyte infusion donor (not recorded which). It is not recorded whose cells these are; they may come from a transplant donor.

In its sample, this clonotype was seen a few times. This chain connects TRBV5-1 to TRBJ1-2; 7 bases line up with TRBD1. The junction had 7 bases not matched to a gene; V was cut back by 4 bases and J by 4 bases. The CDR3 is 14 amino acids. Germline V gene sequence: CDR1 SGHRS, CDR2 YFSETQ. CDR3 sequence (DNA): TGCGCCAGCAGCCAGGGCAGGGGGGCCTATGGCTACACCTTC. It encodes CASSQGRGAYGYTF. Full variable domain (outside the CDR3, taken from reference TRBV5-1 and TRBJ1-2): KAGVTQTPRYLIKTRGQQVTLSCSPISGHRSVSWYQQTPGQGLQFLFEYFSETQRNKGNFPGRFSGRQFSNSRSEMNVSTLELGDSALYLCASSQGRGAYGYTFGSGTRLTVV.

This clonotype was seen more than once but under ten times. The chain couples TRBV20-1 to TRBJ2-7; TRBD1 matches 10 bases. The CDR3 is made up of 15 amino acids. J gave up 3 bases and V 0 bases, and 5 bases lay outside the gene matches. Germline V gene data show CDR1 as DFQATT and CDR2 as SNEGSKA (reference sequence). This CDR3 reads CSARDPGTGVYEQYF. The CDR3 nucleotides read TGCAGTGCTAGAGATCCTGGGACAGGGGTCTACGAGCAGTACTTC.

This clonotype appeared once. The chain uses TRBV11-2 and TRBJ2-7; 10 bases agree with TRBD2. Germline V gene lookup returns CDR1 SGHAT and CDR2 FQNNGV. J was trimmed by 1 base and V by 2 bases; bases with no gene match: 2. The CDR3 covers 15 residues. CDR3 sequence reads: CASSLTSGMSYEQYF. The DNA for the CDR3 is TGTGCCAGCAGCTTAACTAGCGGGATGTCCTACGAGCAGTACTTC.

CDR3 region: CASSQLASGELFF. The CDR3 DNA reads as TGCGCCAGCAGCCAACTAGCTTCCGGGGAGCTGTTTTTT. The rearrangement joins TRBV4-3 to TRBJ2-2; D perhaps matches TRBD2 (5 bases). CDR1 and CDR2 from the germline V gene are LGHNA and YSLEER. Trimming shortened V by 2 bases and J by 6 bases, and 7 bases separated the two germline ends. CDR3 size: 13 residues.

The chain is built from TRBV29-1 and TRBJ2-5; 10 nucleotides match TRBD2. The CDR3 is made up of 13 amino acids. Trimming cost V 7 bases and J 4 bases; bases outside gene matches: 6. Germline values: CDR1 SQVTM, CDR2 ANQGSEA. The CDR3 region has the DNA TGCAGCGGTACTAGCGGGAAGGGAGAGACCCAGTACTTC. Its translation is CSGTSGKGETQYF.

This clonotype was counted only a few times. V is TRBV4-3 and J is TRBJ1-4, with D perhaps TRBD1 (5 bases). CDR3 length: 15 amino acids. V lost 2 bases and J lost 7, with 14 bases in between. Germline V lookup: CDR1 LGHNA, CDR2 YSLEER. The CDR3 is CASSQTAGVGEKLFF. The CDR3 DNA reads TGCGCCAGCAGCCAAACTGCGGGGGTGGGTGAAAAACTGTTTTTT.

V is TRBV20-1 and J is TRBJ2-7; 11 bases are shared with TRBD2. The V segment lost 6 bases and the J segment 1 base; nucleotides outside the gene matches: 8. The CDR3 spans 15 residues. Per germline, CDR1 DFQATT and CDR2 SNEGSKA (reference sequence). CDR3 amino acids: CSARDWTSGSYEQYF. The CDR3 region has the DNA TGCAGTGCCCGAGATTGGACTAGCGGGTCCTACGAGCAGTACTTC.

The chain links TRBV18 to TRBJ2-2; D might be TRBD1 (5 bases). CDR3 length equals 15 residues. The germline CDR1 and CDR2 sequences are KGHSH and LQKENI. V gave up 3 bases and J gave up 2 bases, with 10 bases separating them. Written as DNA, the CDR3 is TGTGCCAGCTCACCCGCAGGGCGTAACACCGGGGAGCTGTTTTTT. Protein product: CASSPAGRNTGELFF.

The sample holds a few counts of this clonotype. The chain links TRBV4-1 to TRBJ1-6; a possible D gene is TRBD1 (6 bases). Trimming took off 0 bases at V and 9 bases at J, with 12 bases between the two ends. The CDR3 contains 15 residues. CDR1 and CDR2 (germline): MGHRA, YSYEKL. CDR3 bases: TGCGCCAGCAGCCAAGAAACAGGGATAACTTCACCCCTCCACTTT. Translation gives CASSQETGITSPLHF.

The rearrangement joins TRBV14 to TRBJ1-4; D unclear. CDR3 size: 14 residues. V was shortened by 0 bases and J by 8 bases, with 10 bases between the two germline ends. CDR1 and CDR2 from the germline V gene are SGHDN and FVKESK. CDR3 in DNA: TGTGCCAGCAGCCAAGATCGCCGAGGGGAAAAACTGTTTTTT. It yields the protein CASSQDRRGEKLFF. The whole variable domain, filled in from reference TRBV14 and TRBJ1-4, reads EAGVTQFPSHSVIEKGQTVTLRCDPISGHDNLYWYRRVMGKEIKFLLHFVKESKQDESGMPNNRFLAERTGGTYSTLKVQPAELEDSGVYFCASSQDRRGEKLFFGSGTQLSVL.

This clonotype was counted between two and nine times. The gene calls are TRBV9 and TRBJ1-2; a weak D match, TRBD1 (5 bases). Germline V CDR1 and CDR2: SGDLS, YYNGEE. Between the trimmed V and J ends, which lost 3 bases and 8 bases, there was a span of 11 bases. The CDR3 covers 12 residues. The CDR3 DNA follows: TGTGCCAGCAGCGCCCGCAGGGACGGCTACACCTTC. This translates into CASSARRDGYTF. Together with reference TRBV9 and TRBJ1-2, the CDR3 gives the full variable domain: DSGVTQTPKHLITATGQRVTLRCSPRSGDLSVYWYQQSLDQGLQFLIQYYNGEERAKGNILERFSAQQFPDLHSELNLSSLELGDSALYFCASSARRDGYTFGSGTRLTVV.

The rearrangement links TRBV29-1 to TRBJ1-4; D perhaps matches TRBD1 (5 bases). V lost 7 bases and J lost 7, with 16 bases in between. This CDR3 has 13 amino acids. The germline V gene encodes CDR1 SQVTM and CDR2 ANQGSEA. The DNA of the CDR3 is TGCAGCGCCCAAGGGGTCGAACTTGAAAAACTGTTTTTT. Protein sequence: CSAQGVELEKLFF.

V usage is TRBV4-2 and J usage is TRBJ2-1, with TRBD2 matching over 13 bases. The CDR3 consists of 15 residues. Germline V gene lookup returns CDR1 LGHNA and CDR2 YNFKEQ. The J segment lost 10 bases and the V segment lost 4 bases, leaving 7 bases of the junction unmatched. The CDR3 nucleotides are TGTGCCAGCAGCCCCGGACTAGCGGGAGCAGGGGAGCAGTTCTTC. It codes for CASSPGLAGAGEQFF.

This chain joins TRBV5-4 and TRBJ1-4; D gene uncertain. V was clipped by 4 bases and J by 4 bases, with 14 bases between them. The CDR3 sequence is 15 residues long. Germline V CDR1 and CDR2: SGHNT, YYREEE (reference sequence). The CDR3 DNA reads as TGTGCCAGCAGCCAGCGTGGGCTTAGTAATGAAAAACTGTTTTTT. Translating it yields CASSQRGLSNEKLFF.

The chain is built from TRBV25-1 and TRBJ2-7; TRBD1 matches at 11 bases. CDR1 and CDR2 from the germline V gene are MGHDK and SYGVNS. This CDR3 comprises 15 residues. V was clipped by 5 bases and J by 3 bases; unmatched bases: 6. The CDR3 region is CASSFTGTGGYEQYF. DNA of the CDR3: TGTGCCAGCAGTTTTACCGGGACAGGGGGCTACGAGCAGTACTTC.

The chain recombines TRBV6-5 with TRBJ1-1, with D hard to call. In germline, CDR1 is MNHEY, CDR2 SVGAGI. This CDR3 spans 14 amino acids. V was clipped by 6 bases and J by 3 bases, with 14 bases between them. The CDR3 DNA reads TGTGCCAGCAGGAGGATGGAGAGCGACACTGAAGCTTTCTTT. It codes for CASRRMESDTEAFF.

The chain couples TRBV4-3 to TRBJ2-1; 7 positions agree with TRBD2. The CDR3 contains 19 residues. Germline V CDR1 and CDR2: LGHNA, YSLEER. The ends lost 4 bases at V and 2 bases at J; junction bases unmatched: 17. CDR3 amino acids: CASSLGGGSLYGPYNEQFF. The CDR3 region has the DNA TGCGCCAGCAGCCTTGGTGGCGGGAGTTTGTATGGGCCCTACAATGAGCAGTTCTTC.

This clonotype was seen more than once but under ten times. The chain employs TRBV3-1 and TRBJ1-5; a weak D match, TRBD1 (5 bases). The V and J ends lost 4 bases and 9 bases respectively, with 13 bases between them. This CDR3 contains 13 residues. In germline, CDR1 is LGHDT, CDR2 YNNKEL (reference sequence). This chain's CDR3 is CASSPTDIPPQHF. The CDR3 DNA reads TGTGCCAGCAGCCCGACAGACATTCCGCCCCAGCATTTT.

The chain uses TRBV3-1 and TRBJ1-2; 10 bases line up with TRBD1. With 7 bases clipped from V and 6 bases from J, the junction kept 8 bases outside the gene matches. The length of the CDR3 is 14 residues. Germline V lookup: CDR1 LGHDT, CDR2 YNNKEL (reference sequence). The CDR3 sequence is CASNDRGHTNGYTF. The DNA for the CDR3 is TGTGCCAGCAACGACAGGGGGCACACCAATGGCTACACCTTC.

The table lists this clonotype with a few counts. The chain recombines TRBV7-6 with TRBJ1-5; D perhaps matches TRBD1 (5 bases). Germline-derived CDR1 and CDR2 are SGHVS and FNYEAQ. The CDR3 has 13 amino acids. Trimming cost V 5 bases and J 8 bases, with 13 bases left between them. The CDR3 DNA sequence: TGTGCCAGCAGCCAAGGACACGGGGAGCCCCAGCATTTT. Protein sequence: CASSQGHGEPQHF. The whole variable domain, filled in from reference TRBV7-6 and TRBJ1-5, reads GAGVSQSPRYKVTKRGQDVALRCDPISGHVSLYWYRQALGQGPEFLTYFNYEAQQDKSGLPNDRFSAERPEGSISTLTIQRTEQRDSAMYRCASSQGHGEPQHFGDGTRLSIL.

Only one count was recorded for this clonotype. This chain uses TRBV6-2 or TRBV6-3 with TRBJ2-7; unclear D gene. This CDR3 is built from 12 residues. Germline-derived CDR1 and CDR2 are MNHEY and SVGEGT. The ends were cut back, 3 bases at V and 6 bases at J, with 9 bases in the middle. CDR3 protein: CASSYSRVEQYF. The CDR3 nucleotides are TGTGCCAGCAGTTATTCAAGGGTCGAGCAGTACTTC.

This chain joins TRBV28 and TRBJ1-5, with a tentative D call TRBD1 (5 bases). Trimming shortened V by 5 bases and J by 5 bases, and 13 bases separated the two germline ends. Germline CDR1 is MDHEN and CDR2 is SYDVKM. This CDR3 contains 14 residues. The CDR3 reads CASSASGRHQPQHF. In DNA, the CDR3 is TGTGCCAGCAGTGCCTCAGGGAGACATCAGCCCCAGCATTTT.

This chain joins TRBV4-2 and TRBJ2-2; the match to TRBD2 covers 7 bases. Germline CDR1 reads LGHNA; CDR2 reads YNFKEQ. The ends lost 7 bases at V and 4 bases at J; junction bases unmatched: 3. CDR3 length: 13 residues. The DNA of the CDR3 is TGTGCCAGCAAGACTAGCAGCACCGGGGAGCTGTTTTTT. Amino acids: CASKTSSTGELFF.

In DNA form, the CDR3 reads TGTGCCAGCACCCTTACTAGCGCCAGAAAATACAATGAGCAGTTCTTC. As protein: CASTLTSARKYNEQFF. The genes are TRBV12-3 or TRBV12-4 and TRBJ2-1; TRBD2 agrees at 7 bases. The CDR3 totals 16 residues. Unmatched junction bases numbered 13, after V lost 7 bases and J lost 4 bases.

This clonotype was seen a handful of times. This chain joins TRBV12-3 or TRBV12-4 and TRBJ1-1; a possible D gene is TRBD1 (5 bases). The CDR3 loop spans 15 amino acids. Trimming left V 5 bases short and J 2 bases short, with 15 bases between. CDR3 loop: CASSPGGKGNTEAFF. The CDR3 DNA reads TGTGCCAGCAGTCCCGGGGGGAAGGGAAACACTGAAGCTTTCTTT.

This clonotype was seen a few times. The gene calls are TRBV27 and TRBJ2-7; D perhaps matches TRBD2 (5 bases). The ends were cut back, 6 bases at V and 3 bases at J, with 18 bases in the middle. Per germline, CDR1 MNHEY and CDR2 SMNVEV (reference sequence). This CDR3 is 15 amino acids long. CDR3 nucleotides: TGTGCCAGCAGACCCGACGGGATTATAGGCTACGAGCAGTACTTC. Its translation: CASRPDGIIGYEQYF.